Below, 14 T cell receptor beta chains from the same sample are listed, as sequenced in a study of blood T cell repertoires in COVID-19 (dated by TCRdb to about 2020). The receptor library was made with the immunoSEQ multiplex PCR assay. TCRdb stores this immuneACCESS table with in-frame sequences only. Part of the clones is absent; in the studies checked, under half of the shortfall reflects unresolved V genes, and no reason is known for the rest. The sample profile shows approximately 140,000 clones; 84% of them were found once. Approximately 8.9% of the sample lies in the top ten. The source material was peripheral blood. All receptors come from a man aged 25-45 years with COVID-19, enrolled during active disease.

Comments on this clone: This specimen includes other DNA sequences encoding the same CDR3. The gene calls are TRBV19 and TRBJ1-2; D remains unclear. Trimming shortened V by 3 bases and J by 0 bases, and 5 bases separated the two germline ends. CDR3 size: 13 residues. Per germline, CDR1 LNHDA and CDR2 SQIVND (reference sequence). The CDR3: CASSIRANYGYTF. Here the CDR3 DNA reads TGTGCCAGTAGTATTCGCGCTAACTATGGCTACACCTTC.

In its sample, this clone was seen a few times. J is TRBJ1-5 and V is TRBV5-1; the D is unclear. Germline lookup yields CDR1 SGHRS and CDR2 YFSETQ. This CDR3 region has 14 residues. V was shortened by 0 bases and J by 0 bases, with 4 bases between the two germline ends. The CDR3 loop is CASSLDSSNQPQHF. The DNA of the CDR3 is TGCGCCAGCAGCTTGGACAGTAGCAATCAGCCCCAGCATTTT.

The gene calls are TRBV10-2 and TRBJ2-7, with a possible D match to TRBD1 (5 bases). Germline V gene data show CDR1 as WSHSY and CDR2 as SAAADI. The ends were cut back, 5 bases at V and 0 bases at J, with 20 bases in the middle. The CDR3 is 17 amino acids. This chain's CDR3 is CASSFRLAGLSSYEQYF. DNA for the CDR3: TGCGCCAGCAGTTTTCGCCTGGCAGGGCTAAGCTCCTACGAGCAGTACTTC.

The chain has TRBV6-5 and TRBJ1-5; possibly TRBD1 for D (5 bases). Germline V lookup: CDR1 MNHEY, CDR2 SVGAGI. The CDR3 runs 15 residues. With 4 bases removed from V and 0 bases from J, the gap between germline ends came to 10 bases. The CDR3 nucleotides read TGTGCCAGCAGTTGGGCACAGGTTAGCAATCAGCCCCAGCATTTT. This translates into CASSWAQVSNQPQHF.

The chain links TRBV20-1 to TRBJ2-1; no clear D gene. CDR3 length equals 11 residues. CDR1 is DFQATT, CDR2 SNEGSKA, per germline (reference sequence). V lost 3 bases and J 10 bases, leaving 10 bases between the germline ends. DNA for the CDR3: TGCAGTGCTAGGCCCGTACAAGAGCAGTTCTTC. It specifies CSARPVQEQFF.

V usage is TRBV30 and J usage is TRBJ2-5, with D maybe TRBD2 (5 bases). Trimming pared 4 bases from V and 2 bases from J, leaving 11 bases between. The CDR3 is 13 amino acids. Germline values: CDR1 GTSNPN, CDR2 SVGIG (reference sequence). Here the CDR3 DNA reads TGTGCCTGGAACGGACGGGAACAAGAGACCCAGTACTTC. Amino acid sequence: CAWNGREQETQYF.

The chain joins TRBV28 to TRBJ1-6, with D maybe TRBD1 (6 bases). The CDR3 has 17 amino acids. V dropped 11 bases and J dropped 6 bases, with 26 bases sitting between them. From germline, CDR1 is MDHEN and CDR2 SYDVKM. In DNA, the CDR3 is TGTGCCTCCCGGGCGGGGGGTGGTTGGGACACTAATTCACCCCTCCACTTT. Residues: CASRAGGGWDTNSPLHF.

This sequence joins TRBV9 and TRBJ2-6, with D possibly being TRBD1 (6 bases). This CDR3 region has 16 residues. Germline V gives CDR1 SGDLS, CDR2 YYNGEE. V was pared by 3 bases and J by 1 base, with 11 bases between. CDR3 DNA: TGTGCCAGCAGCGCATACAGGGCTTCTGGGGCCAACGTCCTGACTTTC. Translation gives CASSAYRASGANVLTF.

This chain joins TRBV28 and TRBJ2-6, with 13 bases identical to TRBD2. The CDR3 loop spans 19 amino acids. With V trimmed by 5 bases and J by 0 bases, 7 bases remained unmatched. Looked up from germline, CDR1 is MDHEN and CDR2 is SYDVKM. The DNA for the CDR3 is TGTGCCAGCAGTCCAACGGGACTAGCGGGAATCTCTGGGGCCAACGTCCTGACTTTC. Its protein is CASSPTGLAGISGANVLTF. The full variable domain, rest sourced from reference TRBV28 and TRBJ2-6, is DVKVTQSSRYLVKRTGEKVFLECVQDMDHENMFWYRQDPGLGLRLIYFSYDVKMKEKGDIPEGYSVSREKKERFSLILESASTNQTSMYLCASSPTGLAGISGANVLTFGAGSRLTVL.

V is TRBV14 and J is TRBJ2-1; 9 nucleotides align to TRBD2. Looked up from germline, CDR1 is SGHDN and CDR2 is FVKESK. The CDR3 is 14 amino acids. V lost 6 bases and J lost 2; bases outside the gene matches: 2. The CDR3 sequence: CASRPSGTYNEQFF. The CDR3 DNA reads as TGTGCCAGCAGACCTAGCGGGACCTACAATGAGCAGTTCTTC. The variable domain in full, completed from reference TRBV14 and TRBJ2-1, reads EAGVTQFPSHSVIEKGQTVTLRCDPISGHDNLYWYRRVMGKEIKFLLHFVKESKQDESGMPNNRFLAERTGGTYSTLKVQPAELEDSGVYFCASRPSGTYNEQFFGPGTRLTVL.

The count of this clone is one. The V gene is TRBV30, the J gene TRBJ1-1; no definite D call. Deletions cut 0 bases from V and 11 bases from J, with 13 bases between. CDR1 is GTSNPN and CDR2 is SVGIG in the germline V gene (reference sequence). This CDR3 has 12 residues. The CDR3 nucleotides read TGTGCCTGGAGTGTAAACAGCTGGTGGGCTTTCTTT. It codes for CAWSVNSWWAFF.

The chain has TRBV19 and TRBJ1-6; D call uncertain. The germline CDR1 and CDR2 sequences are LNHDA and SQIVND (reference sequence). The V end was cut by 3 bases, the J end by 5 bases, with 11 bases between. The CDR3 totals 15 residues. As DNA, the CDR3 is TGTGCCAGTAGTATCGAGACTGGAGATAATTCACCCCTCCACTTT. It is translated as CASSIETGDNSPLHF.

This clone was found once. The chain recombines TRBV19 with TRBJ2-7; 9 bases are shared with TRBD2. Germline V gene sequence: CDR1 LNHDA, CDR2 SQIVND (reference sequence). The CDR3 is 16 residues long. Trimming removed 5 bases from V and 7 bases from J; junction bases left unmatched: 15. The CDR3 bases are TGTGCCAGTAGTCCCCTGGCGGGAGGGCCGCTTGGGGAGCAGTACTTC. Amino acid sequence: CASSPLAGGPLGEQYF. Filled out from reference TRBV19 and TRBJ2-7, the complete variable domain reads DGGITQSPKYLFRKEGQNVTLSCEQNLNHDAMYWYRQDPGQGLRLIYYSQIVNDFQKGDIAEGYSVSREKKESFPLTVTSAQKNPTAFYLCASSPLAGGPLGEQYFGPGTRLTVT.

This chain links TRBV4-1 with TRBJ2-5, with 11 bases identical to TRBD2. V shed 3 bases, J shed 5 bases, and the junction held 14 bases outside the gene matches. Germline values: CDR1 MGHRA, CDR2 YSYEKL. The CDR3 is 18 amino acids. The CDR3 DNA follows: TGCGCCAGCAGCCAGACGGTACTAGCGGGGGACCCCGAGGAGACCCAGTACTTC. Its translation: CASSQTVLAGDPEETQYF.